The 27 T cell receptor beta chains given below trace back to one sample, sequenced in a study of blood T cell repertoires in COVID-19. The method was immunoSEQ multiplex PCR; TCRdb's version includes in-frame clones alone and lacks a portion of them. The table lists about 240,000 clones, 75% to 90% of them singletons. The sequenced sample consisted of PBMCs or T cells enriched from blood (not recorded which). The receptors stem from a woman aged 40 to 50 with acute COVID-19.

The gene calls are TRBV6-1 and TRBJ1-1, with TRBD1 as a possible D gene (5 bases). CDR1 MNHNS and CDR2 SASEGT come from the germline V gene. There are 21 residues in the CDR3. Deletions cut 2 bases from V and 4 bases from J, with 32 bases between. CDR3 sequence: CASSESSARQGLVIYRTEAFF. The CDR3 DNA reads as TGTGCCAGCAGTGAATCGAGCGCGCGGCAGGGTTTAGTAATTTATCGCACTGAAGCTTTCTTT.

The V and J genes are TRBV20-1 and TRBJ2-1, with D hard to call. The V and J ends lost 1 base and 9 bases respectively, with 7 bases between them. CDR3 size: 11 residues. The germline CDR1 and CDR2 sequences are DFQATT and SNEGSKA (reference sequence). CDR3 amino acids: CSARVVSEQFF. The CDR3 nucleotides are TGCAGTGCTAGAGTCGTCAGTGAGCAGTTCTTC.

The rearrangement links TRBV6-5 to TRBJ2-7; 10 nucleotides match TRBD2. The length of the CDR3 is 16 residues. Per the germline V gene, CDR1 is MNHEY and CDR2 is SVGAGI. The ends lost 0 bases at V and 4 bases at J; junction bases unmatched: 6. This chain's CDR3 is CASSYSRASGSYEQYF. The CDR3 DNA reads TGTGCCAGCAGTTACTCGAGGGCTAGCGGGAGTTACGAGCAGTACTTC.

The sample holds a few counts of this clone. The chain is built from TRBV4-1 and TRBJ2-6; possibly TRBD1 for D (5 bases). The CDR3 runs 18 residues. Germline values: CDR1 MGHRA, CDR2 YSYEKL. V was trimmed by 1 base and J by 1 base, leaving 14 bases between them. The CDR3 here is CASSQGGRVGSGANVLTF. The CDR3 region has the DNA TGCGCCAGCAGCCAAGGGGGCAGGGTAGGGTCTGGGGCCAACGTCCTGACTTTC.

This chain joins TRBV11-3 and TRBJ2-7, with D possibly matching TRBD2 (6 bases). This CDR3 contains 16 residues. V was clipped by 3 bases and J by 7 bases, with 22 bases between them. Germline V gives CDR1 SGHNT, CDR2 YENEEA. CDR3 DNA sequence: TGTGCCAGCAGCTTTAAGCTACTCGGGGGAATAGGGGAGCAGTACTTC. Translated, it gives CASSFKLLGGIGEQYF.

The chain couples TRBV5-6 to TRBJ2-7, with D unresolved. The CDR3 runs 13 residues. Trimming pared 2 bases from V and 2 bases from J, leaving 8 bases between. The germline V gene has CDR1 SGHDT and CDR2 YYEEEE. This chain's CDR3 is CASSFPRAYEQYF. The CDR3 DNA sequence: TGTGCCAGCAGCTTCCCCCGGGCCTACGAGCAGTACTTC.

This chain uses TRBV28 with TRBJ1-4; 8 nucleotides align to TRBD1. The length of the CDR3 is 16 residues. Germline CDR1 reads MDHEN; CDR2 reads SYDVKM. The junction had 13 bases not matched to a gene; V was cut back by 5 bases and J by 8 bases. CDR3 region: CASSIGQGRVREKLFF. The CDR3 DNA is TGTGCCAGCAGTATCGGACAGGGTCGGGTCCGCGAAAAACTGTTTTTT. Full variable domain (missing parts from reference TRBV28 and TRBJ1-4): DVKVTQSSRYLVKRTGEKVFLECVQDMDHENMFWYRQDPGLGLRLIYFSYDVKMKEKGDIPEGYSVSREKKERFSLILESASTNQTSMYLCASSIGQGRVREKLFFGSGTQLSVL.

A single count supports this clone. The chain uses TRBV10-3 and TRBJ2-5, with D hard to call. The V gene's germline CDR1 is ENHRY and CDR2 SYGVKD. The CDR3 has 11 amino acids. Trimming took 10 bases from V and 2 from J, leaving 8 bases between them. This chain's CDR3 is CATEAQETQYF. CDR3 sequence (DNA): TGTGCCACCGAGGCACAAGAGACCCAGTACTTC.

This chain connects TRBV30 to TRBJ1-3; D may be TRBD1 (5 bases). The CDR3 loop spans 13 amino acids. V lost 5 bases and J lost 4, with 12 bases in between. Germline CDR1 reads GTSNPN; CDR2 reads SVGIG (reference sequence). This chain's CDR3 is CAWGRGIGNTIYF. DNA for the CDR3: TGTGCCTGGGGGCGGGGGATCGGAAACACCATATATTTT.

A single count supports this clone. In DNA form, the CDR3 reads TGTGCCAGCATTTCAACTAGCGGGACGCGGAGCACAGATACGCAGTATTTT. Translated, it gives CASISTSGTRSTDTQYF. The chain is built from TRBV2 and TRBJ2-3, with 10 nucleotides matching TRBD2. CDR3 size: 17 residues. CDR1 is SNHLY, CDR2 FYNNEI, per germline. V was clipped by 7 bases and J by 0 bases; unmatched bases: 10.

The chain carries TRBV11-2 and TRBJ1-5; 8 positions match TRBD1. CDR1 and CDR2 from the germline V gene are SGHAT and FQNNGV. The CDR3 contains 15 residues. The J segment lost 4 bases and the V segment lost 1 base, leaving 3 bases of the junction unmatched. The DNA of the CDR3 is TGTGCCAGCAGCTTAGGGACAGGGAGGAATCAGCCCCAGCATTTT. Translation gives CASSLGTGRNQPQHF. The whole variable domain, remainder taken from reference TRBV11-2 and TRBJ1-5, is EAGVAQSPRYKIIEKRQSVAFWCNPISGHATLYWYQQILGQGPKLLIQFQNNGVVDDSQLPKDRFSAERLKGVDSTLKIQPAKLEDSAVYLCASSLGTGRNQPQHFGDGTRLSIL.

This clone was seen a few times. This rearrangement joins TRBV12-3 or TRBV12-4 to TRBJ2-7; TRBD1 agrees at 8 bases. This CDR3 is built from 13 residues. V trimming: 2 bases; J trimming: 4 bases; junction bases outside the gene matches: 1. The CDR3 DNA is TGTGCCAGCAGTTTAAGACAGGGGTACGAGCAGTACTTC. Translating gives CASSLRQGYEQYF.

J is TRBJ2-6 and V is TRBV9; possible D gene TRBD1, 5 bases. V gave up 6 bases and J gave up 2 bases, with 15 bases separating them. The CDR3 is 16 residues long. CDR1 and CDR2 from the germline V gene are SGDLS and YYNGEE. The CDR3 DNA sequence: TGTGCCAGCATGGGGCCAGGCCCAACTGGGGCCAACGTCCTGACTTTC. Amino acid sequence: CASMGPGPTGANVLTF.

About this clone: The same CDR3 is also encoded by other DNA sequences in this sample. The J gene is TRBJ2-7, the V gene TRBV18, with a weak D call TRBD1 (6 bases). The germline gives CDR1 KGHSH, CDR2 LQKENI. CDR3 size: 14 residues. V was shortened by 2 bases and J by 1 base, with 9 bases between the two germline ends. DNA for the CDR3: TGTGCCAGCTCACCATCAGGGGATTCCTACGAGCAGTACTTC. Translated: CASSPSGDSYEQYF.

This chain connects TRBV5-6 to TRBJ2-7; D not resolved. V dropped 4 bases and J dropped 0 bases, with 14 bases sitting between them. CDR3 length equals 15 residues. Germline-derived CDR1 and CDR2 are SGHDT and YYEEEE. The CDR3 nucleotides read TGTGCCAGCAGCCTTTTTGGCCCCCTCTCCTACGAGCAGTACTTC. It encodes CASSLFGPLSYEQYF.

The CDR3 region is CASKGEAGVAGELFF. The CDR3, as DNA: TGTGCCAGCAAAGGTGAAGCGGGAGTTGCCGGGGAGCTGTTTTTT. The genes are TRBV4-2 and TRBJ2-2, with 8 bases aligning to TRBD2. CDR3 length equals 15 residues. Germline lookup yields CDR1 LGHNA and CDR2 YNFKEQ. Losses at the gene ends were 7 bases for V and 6 bases for J; bases not matched to a gene: 10.

As DNA, the CDR3 is TGTGCCAGCAGCTTGGTAGCGGGACGGGAGACCCAGTACTTC. It specifies CASSLVAGRETQYF. The chain employs TRBV7-2 and TRBJ2-5; 8 positions match TRBD2. The CDR3 loop spans 14 amino acids. Germline CDR1 is SGHTA and CDR2 is FQGNSA. V was pared by 3 bases and J by 5 bases, with 5 bases of the junction left unmatched.

This CDR3 is CASRDREYSNQPQHF. The CDR3 bases are TGTGCCAGCAGAGACAGGGAATATAGCAATCAGCCCCAGCATTTT. The chain carries TRBV6-5 and TRBJ1-5; 7 positions match TRBD1. In germline, CDR1 is MNHEY, CDR2 SVGAGI. The CDR3 length is 15 residues. J gave up 0 bases and V 6 bases, and 5 bases lay outside the gene matches.

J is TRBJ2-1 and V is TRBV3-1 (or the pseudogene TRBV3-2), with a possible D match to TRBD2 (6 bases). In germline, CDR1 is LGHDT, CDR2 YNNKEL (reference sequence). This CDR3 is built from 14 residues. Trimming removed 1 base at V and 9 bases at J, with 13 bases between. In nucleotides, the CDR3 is TGTGCCAGCAGCCAAGTTCCGGGAGTGGTTGAGCAGTTCTTC. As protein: CASSQVPGVVEQFF.

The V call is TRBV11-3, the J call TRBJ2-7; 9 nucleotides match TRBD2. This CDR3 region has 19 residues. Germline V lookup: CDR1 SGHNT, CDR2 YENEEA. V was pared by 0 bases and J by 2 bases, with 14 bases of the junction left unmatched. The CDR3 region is CASSLDVRGPGLAPYEQYF. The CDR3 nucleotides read TGTGCCAGCAGCTTAGATGTGAGGGGGCCCGGACTAGCGCCCTACGAGCAGTACTTC.

The CDR3 sequence: CASSSRGTGNYEQYF. CDR3 in DNA: TGTGCCAGCAGTTCTAGGGGGACAGGGAACTACGAGCAGTACTTC. The gene calls are TRBV28 and TRBJ2-7, with 9 bases lining up with TRBD1. The CDR3 sequence is 15 residues long. Per the germline V gene, CDR1 is MDHEN and CDR2 is SYDVKM. V trimming: 4 bases; J trimming: 3 bases; junction bases outside the gene matches: 7.

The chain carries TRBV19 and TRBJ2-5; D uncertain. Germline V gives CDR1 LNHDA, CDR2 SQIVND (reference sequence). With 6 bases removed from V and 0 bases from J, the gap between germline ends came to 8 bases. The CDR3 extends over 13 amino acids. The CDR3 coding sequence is TGTGCCAGTAGCGGTTCATACCAAGAGACCCAGTACTTC. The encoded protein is CASSGSYQETQYF.

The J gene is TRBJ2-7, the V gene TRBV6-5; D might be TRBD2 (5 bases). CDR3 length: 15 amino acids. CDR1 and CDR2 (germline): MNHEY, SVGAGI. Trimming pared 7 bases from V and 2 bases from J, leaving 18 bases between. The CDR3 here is CASILSENPPYEQYF. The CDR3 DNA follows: TGTGCCAGCATCCTTAGCGAGAACCCACCCTACGAGCAGTACTTC.

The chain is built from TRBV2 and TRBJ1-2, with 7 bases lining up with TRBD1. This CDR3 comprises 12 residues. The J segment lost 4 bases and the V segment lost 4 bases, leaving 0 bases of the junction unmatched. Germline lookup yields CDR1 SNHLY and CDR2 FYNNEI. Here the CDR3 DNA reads TGTGCCAGCAGTGGGACAGGCTATGGCTACACCTTC. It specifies CASSGTGYGYTF. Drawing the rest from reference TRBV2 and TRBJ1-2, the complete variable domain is EPEVTQTPSHQVTQMGQEVILRCVPISNHLYFYWYRQILGQKVEFLVSFYNNEISEKSEIFDDQFSVERPDGSNFTLKIRSTKLEDSAMYFCASSGTGYGYTFGSGTRLTVV.

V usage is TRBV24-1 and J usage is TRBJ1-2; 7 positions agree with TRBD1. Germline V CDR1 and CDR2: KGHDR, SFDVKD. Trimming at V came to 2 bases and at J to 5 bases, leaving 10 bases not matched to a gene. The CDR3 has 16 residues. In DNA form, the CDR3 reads TGTGCCACCAGTGATTCCGCGACAGGGATGTTATATGGCTACACCTTC. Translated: CATSDSATGMLYGYTF.

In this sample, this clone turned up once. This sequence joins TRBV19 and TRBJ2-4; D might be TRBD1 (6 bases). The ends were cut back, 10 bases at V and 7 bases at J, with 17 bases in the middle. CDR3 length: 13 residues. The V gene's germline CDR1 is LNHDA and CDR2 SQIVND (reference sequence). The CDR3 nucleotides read TGTGCCACCCGATGGACAGACAATAACATTCAGTACTTC. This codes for CATRWTDNNIQYF.

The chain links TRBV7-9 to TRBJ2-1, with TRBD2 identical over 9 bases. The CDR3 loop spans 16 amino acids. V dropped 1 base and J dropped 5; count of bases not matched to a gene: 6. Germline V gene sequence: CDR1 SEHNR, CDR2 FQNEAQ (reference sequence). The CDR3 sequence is CASSLGAGGPNNEQFF. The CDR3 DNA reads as TGTGCCAGCAGCTTAGGGGCGGGAGGGCCAAACAATGAGCAGTTCTTC.